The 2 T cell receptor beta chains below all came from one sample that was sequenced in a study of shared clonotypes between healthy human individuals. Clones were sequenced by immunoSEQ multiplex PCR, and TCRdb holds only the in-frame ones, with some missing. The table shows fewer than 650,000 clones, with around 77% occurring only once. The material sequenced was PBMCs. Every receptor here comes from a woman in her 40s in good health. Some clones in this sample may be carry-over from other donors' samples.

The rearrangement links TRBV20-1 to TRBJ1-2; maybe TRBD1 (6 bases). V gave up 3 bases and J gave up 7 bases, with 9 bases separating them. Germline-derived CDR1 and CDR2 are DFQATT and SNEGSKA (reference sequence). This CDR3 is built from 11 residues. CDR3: CSASTGLGYTF. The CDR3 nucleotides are TGCAGTGCTAGTACAGGGCTTGGCTACACCTTC.

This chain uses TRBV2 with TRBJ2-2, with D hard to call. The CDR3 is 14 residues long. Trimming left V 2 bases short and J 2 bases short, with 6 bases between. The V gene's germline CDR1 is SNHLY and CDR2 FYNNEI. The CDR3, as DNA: TGTGCCAGCAGTGAAAACAGAAACACCGGGGAGCTGTTTTTT. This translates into CASSENRNTGELFF.